This T cell receptor beta chain was observed in a study of OX40 agonist ivuxolimab in advanced cancers. At the level of the whole study: The costimulatory receptor OX40 (CD134) was targeted by ivuxolimab, a fully human IgG2 agonistic monoclonal antibody. Intravenous ivuxolimab was administered to patients every 2 weeks at six dose levels: 0.01, 0.1, 0.3, 1.5, 3 and 10 mg/kg. Of the 50 to 55 patients in dose escalation, about 20 had hepatocellular carcinoma, some 15 had melanoma, 9 had renal cell carcinoma and 9 had head and neck cancer. A male proportion of around 83% and a mean age of about 60 years, ranging from about 23 to 90, were recorded for the dose-escalation cohort. Prior anti-PD-1, anti-PD-L1 or anti-CTLA-4 therapy was permitted, and checkpoint inhibitors had been received by about 37% of dose-escalation patients. Partial responses occurred in three dose-escalation patients: two with cutaneous melanoma and one with hepatocellular carcinoma. The point of sequencing TCRbeta in the periphery was to test whether ivuxolimab changed TCR sequence diversity and drove clonal T-cell expansion. The monotherapy dose-escalation portion (N ≈ 55 patients) of the phase I ivuxolimab trial is reported in the paper.

What the research found in general, with its limitations: After ivuxolimab, more expanded clones were found on average in CD8+ T cells than in CD4+ T cells. Low levels of normalized T-cell clonal expansion were also seen in some patients who did not respond. At doses of 0.1 to 3.0 mg/kg, clonal expansion of both CD4+ and CD8+ T cells in blood was seen between baseline and week 6. In the 0.1-3.0 mg/kg groups, partial responders had among the lowest normalized peripheral clonal expansion, particularly in CD8+ T cells. The antigen specificity of the peripheral T cells that underwent clonal expansion was not determined.

The trial excluded patients who had a history of autoimmune disease or were on systemic immunosuppression. Peripheral blood for TCR sequencing was collected from all dose cohorts at baseline, on cycle 4 day 1, and on cycle 7 day 1. Samples were obtained from an open-label, multicenter, first-in-human phase I dose-escalation trial of ivuxolimab. Adults with locally advanced or metastatic head and neck squamous cell, hepatocellular, melanoma or renal cell carcinoma were enrolled in the trial. Before TCR sequencing, CD4+ T cells and CD8+ T cells from peripheral blood were sorted into separate populations. There are 14 amino acids in the CDR3, from cysteine to phenylalanine inclusive. Only the CDR3 region is kept as DNA, spanning 42 bases read in frame from base 1. V sheds 3 bases and J sheds 0 bases, leaving 8 bases between their ends. Based on the germline V gene (reference sequence), the CDR1 and CDR2 sequences are LNHDA and SQIVND.

Genomic DNA was extracted from sorted cells for sequencing of the TCRbeta CDR3 region. TCRbeta CDR3 regions were sequenced using the immunoSEQ Assay. The source is immuneACCESS, and TCRdb retained only in-frame sequences with V and J called. Part of the clones is not carried over; for the studies checked, unresolved V genes explain less than half of this, and the remainder is unexplained. The sample table shows 30,000 to 40,000 clones, and over 85% are seen once. The ten largest clones add up to about 26% of the sample. Regarding this clone: Its antigen remains undetermined. Per-nucleotide qualities are absent, and no much larger clonotype sits a single base away.

The clonotype was recovered from an adult with an advanced solid tumor such as melanoma, head and neck, liver or kidney cancer. The sequence is built from TRBV19 and TRBJ1-2, with the D gene not clear enough to name. The material sequenced was CD4+ or CD8+ T cells sorted from blood, taken in a trial of the OX40 agonist ivuxolimab. The CDR3 is CASSMGPTNYGYTF. The DNA sequence follows: TGTGCCAGTAGTATGGGCCCTACTAACTATGGCTACACCTTC.